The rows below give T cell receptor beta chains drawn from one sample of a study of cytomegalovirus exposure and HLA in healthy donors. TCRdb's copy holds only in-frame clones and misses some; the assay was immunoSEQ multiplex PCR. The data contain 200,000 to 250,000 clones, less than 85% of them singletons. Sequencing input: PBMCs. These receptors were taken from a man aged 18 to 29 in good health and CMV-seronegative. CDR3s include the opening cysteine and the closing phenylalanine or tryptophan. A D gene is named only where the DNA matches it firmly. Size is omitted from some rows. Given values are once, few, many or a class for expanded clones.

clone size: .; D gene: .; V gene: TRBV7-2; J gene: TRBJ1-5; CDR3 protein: CASSLVPPKWQPQHF; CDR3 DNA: TGTGCCAGCAGCTTAGTCCCACCTAAGTGGCAGCCCCAGCATTTT
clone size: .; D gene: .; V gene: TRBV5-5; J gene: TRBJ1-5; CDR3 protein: CASSRDLWSWGQPQHF; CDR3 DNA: TGTGCCAGCAGCCGGGACTTGTGGAGCTGGGGACAGCCCCAGCATTTT
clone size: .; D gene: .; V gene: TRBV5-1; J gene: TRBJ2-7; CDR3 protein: CASSSGSAAYEQYF; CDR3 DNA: TGCGCCAGCAGCTCCGGTAGTGCTGCCTACGAGCAGTACTTC
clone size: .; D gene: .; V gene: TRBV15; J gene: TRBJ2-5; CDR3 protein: CATSRTGEAQYF; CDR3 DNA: TGTGCCACCAGCAGGACGGGGGAGGCCCAGTACTTC
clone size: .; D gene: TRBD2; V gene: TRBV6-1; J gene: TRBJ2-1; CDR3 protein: CASTPPLAGGPRQFF; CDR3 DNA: TGTGCCAGCACCCCTCCACTAGCGGGAGGGCCGAGGCAGTTCTTC
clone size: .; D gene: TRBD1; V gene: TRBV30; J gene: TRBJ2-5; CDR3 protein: CAAEQGAETQYF; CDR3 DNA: TGTGCCGCAGAACAGGGGGCGGAGACCCAGTACTTC
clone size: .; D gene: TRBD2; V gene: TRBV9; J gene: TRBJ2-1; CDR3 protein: CASSPRGGSLDEQFF; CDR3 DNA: TGTGCCAGCAGCCCGAGGGGCGGGAGTCTCGATGAGCAGTTCTTC
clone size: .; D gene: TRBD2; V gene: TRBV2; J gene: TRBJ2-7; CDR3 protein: CASRQGRRGEQYF; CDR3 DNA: TGTGCCAGCAGGCAGGGACGGCGGGGGGAGCAGTACTTC
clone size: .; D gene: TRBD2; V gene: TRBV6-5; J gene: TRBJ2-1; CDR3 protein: CASRPGLAGNNEQFF; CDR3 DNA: TGTGCCAGCAGGCCGGGACTAGCGGGCAACAATGAGCAGTTCTTC
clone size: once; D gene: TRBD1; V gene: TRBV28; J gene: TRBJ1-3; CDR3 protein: CASSDNRGSGNTIYF; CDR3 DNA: TGTGCCAGCAGTGATAACAGGGGCTCTGGAAACACCATATATTTT
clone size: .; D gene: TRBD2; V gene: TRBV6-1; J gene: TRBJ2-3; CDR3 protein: CASSDRTSPTDTQYF; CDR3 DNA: TGTGCCAGCAGTGACAGGACTAGCCCGACAGATACGCAGTATTTT
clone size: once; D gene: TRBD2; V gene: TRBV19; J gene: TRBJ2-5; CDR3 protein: CASSPPGGGQETQYF; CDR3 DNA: TGTGCCAGTAGTCCTCCGGGGGGAGGGCAAGAGACCCAGTACTTC
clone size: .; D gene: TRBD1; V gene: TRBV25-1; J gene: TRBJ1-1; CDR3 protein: CASSEYKGQAFF; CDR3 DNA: TGTGCCAGCAGTGAATATAAGGGACAGGCTTTCTTT
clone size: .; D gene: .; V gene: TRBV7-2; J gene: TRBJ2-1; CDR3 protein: CASSLERSDEQFF; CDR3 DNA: TGTGCCAGCAGCTTAGAGAGGAGTGATGAGCAGTTCTTC
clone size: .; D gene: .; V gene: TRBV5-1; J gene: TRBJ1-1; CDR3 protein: CASSRQDNTEAFF; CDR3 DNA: TGCGCCAGCAGTCGGCAGGATAACACTGAAGCTTTCTTT
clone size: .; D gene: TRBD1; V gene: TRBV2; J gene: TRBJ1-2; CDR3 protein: CASSDWTGLNYGYTF; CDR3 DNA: TGTGCCAGCAGTGATTGGACAGGGCTAAACTATGGCTACACCTTC
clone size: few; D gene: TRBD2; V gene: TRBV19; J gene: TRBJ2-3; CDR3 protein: CATRRREASTDTQYF; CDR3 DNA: TGTGCCACCAGGAGGCGGGAGGCCTCAACAGATACGCAGTATTTT
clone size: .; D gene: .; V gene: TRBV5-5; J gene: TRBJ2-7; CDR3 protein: CASSRPGQQYYEQYF; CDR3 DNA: TGTGCCAGCAGCCGCCCTGGACAGCAGTACTACGAGCAGTACTTC
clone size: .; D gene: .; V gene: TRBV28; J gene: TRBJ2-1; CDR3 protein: CASSLGHYEQFF; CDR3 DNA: TGTGCCAGCAGTTTAGGGCACTATGAGCAGTTCTTC
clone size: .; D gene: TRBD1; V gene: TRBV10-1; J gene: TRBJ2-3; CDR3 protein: CASSRDRVTDTQYF; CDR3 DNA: TGCGCCAGCAGTCGGGACAGGGTGACAGATACGCAGTATTTT
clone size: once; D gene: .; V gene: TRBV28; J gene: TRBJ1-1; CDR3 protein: CASSLTPGSGNTEAFF; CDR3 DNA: TGTGCCAGCAGTTTAACCCCCGGGAGTGGGAACACTGAAGCTTTCTTT
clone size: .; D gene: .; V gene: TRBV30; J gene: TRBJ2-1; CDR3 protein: CAWSVQHNEQFF; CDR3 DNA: TGTGCCTGGAGTGTACAGCACAATGAGCAGTTCTTC
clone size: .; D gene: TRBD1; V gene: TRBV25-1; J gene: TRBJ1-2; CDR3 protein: CASSDPGQGNYGYTF; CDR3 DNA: TGTGCCAGCAGTGACCCAGGACAGGGGAACTATGGCTACACCTTC
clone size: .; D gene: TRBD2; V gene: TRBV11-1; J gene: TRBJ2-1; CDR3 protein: CASSPPGREQFF; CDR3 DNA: TGTGCCAGCAGCCCCCCCGGGAGGGAGCAGTTCTTC
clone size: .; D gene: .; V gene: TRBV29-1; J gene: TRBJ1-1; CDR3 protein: CSVEIPLGGRVFF; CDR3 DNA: TGCAGCGTTGAAATTCCGCTGGGGGGTAGGGTTTTCTTT
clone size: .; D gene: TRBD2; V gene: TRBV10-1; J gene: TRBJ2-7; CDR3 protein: CASGGDLKNHEQYF; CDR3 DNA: TGCGCCAGCGGGGGGGACTTGAAAAACCACGAGCAGTACTTC
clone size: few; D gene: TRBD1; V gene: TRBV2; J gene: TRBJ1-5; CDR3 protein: CASSSTGDQPQHF; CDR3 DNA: TGTGCCAGCAGCTCGACAGGGGATCAGCCCCAGCATTTT
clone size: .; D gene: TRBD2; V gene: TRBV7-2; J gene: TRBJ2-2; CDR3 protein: CASSLVSLAGGHTGELFF; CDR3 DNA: TGTGCCAGCAGCTTAGTTTCGCTAGCGGGAGGGCACACCGGGGAGCTGTTTTTT
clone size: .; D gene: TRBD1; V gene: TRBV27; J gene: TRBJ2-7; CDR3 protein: CASSRQGDIYEQYF; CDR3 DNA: TGTGCCAGCAGTCGACAGGGGGATATCTACGAGCAGTACTTC
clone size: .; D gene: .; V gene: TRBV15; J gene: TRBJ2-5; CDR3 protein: CATSRGMTDEQYF; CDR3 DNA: TGTGCCACCAGCAGGGGTATGACAGATGAGCAGTACTTC
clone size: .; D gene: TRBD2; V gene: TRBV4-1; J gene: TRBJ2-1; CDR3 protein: CASSQASSSGNYNEQFF; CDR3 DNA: TGCGCCAGCAGCCAAGCTTCCTCTAGCGGGAATTACAATGAGCAGTTCTTC
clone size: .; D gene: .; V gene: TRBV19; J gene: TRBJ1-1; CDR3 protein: CASSIPNMNTEAFF; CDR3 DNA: TGTGCCAGTAGTATACCCAACATGAACACTGAAGCTTTCTTT
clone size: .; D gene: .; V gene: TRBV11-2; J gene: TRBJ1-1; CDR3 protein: CASSLAAGSGTEAFF; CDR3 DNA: TGTGCCAGCAGCTTAGCAGCAGGGTCAGGCACTGAAGCTTTCTTT
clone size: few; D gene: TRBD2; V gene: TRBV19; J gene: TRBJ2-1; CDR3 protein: CASSSTQTSGGAKQFF; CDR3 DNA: TGTGCCAGTAGTTCCACCCAGACCTCGGGGGGGGCAAAGCAGTTCTTC
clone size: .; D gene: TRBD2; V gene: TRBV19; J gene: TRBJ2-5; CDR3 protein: CASSLILAGMETQYF; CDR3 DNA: TGTGCCAGTAGTTTAATACTAGCGGGAATGGAGACCCAGTACTTC
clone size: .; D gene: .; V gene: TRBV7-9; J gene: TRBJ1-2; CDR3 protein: CASSLGGGSSYGYTF; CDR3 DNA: TGTGCCAGCAGCTTGGGTGGAGGAAGCAGCTATGGCTACACCTTC
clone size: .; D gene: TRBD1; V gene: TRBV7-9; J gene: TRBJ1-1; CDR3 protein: CASSQGQPNTEAFF; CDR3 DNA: TGTGCCAGCAGCCAGGGACAGCCGAACACTGAAGCTTTCTTT
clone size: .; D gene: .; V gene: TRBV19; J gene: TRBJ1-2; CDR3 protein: CASGQPGYTF; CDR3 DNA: TGTGCCAGTGGACAGCCTGGCTACACCTTC
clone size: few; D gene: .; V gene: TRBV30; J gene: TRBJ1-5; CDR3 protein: CAWSEGGGQPQHF; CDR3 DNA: TGTGCCTGGAGTGAGGGGGGGGGACAGCCCCAGCATTTT
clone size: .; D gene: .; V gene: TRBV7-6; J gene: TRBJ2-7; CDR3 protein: CASSLARGPYEQYF; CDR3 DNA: TGTGCCAGCAGCTTAGCCAGGGGACCCTACGAGCAGTACTTC
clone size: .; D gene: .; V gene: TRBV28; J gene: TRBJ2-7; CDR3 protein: CASSLPHGQGSYEQYF; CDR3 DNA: TGTGCCAGCAGTCTCCCCCACGGGCAGGGAAGCTACGAGCAGTACTTC
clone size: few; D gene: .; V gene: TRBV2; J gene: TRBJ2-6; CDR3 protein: CASGLGGAPSGANVLTF; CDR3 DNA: TGTGCCAGCGGCCTGGGGGGTGCCCCCTCTGGGGCCAACGTCCTGACTTTC
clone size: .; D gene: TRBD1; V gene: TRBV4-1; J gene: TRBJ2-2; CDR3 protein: CASSQERPQGDGELFF; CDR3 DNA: TGCGCCAGCAGCCAAGAGAGGCCACAGGGGGACGGGGAGCTGTTTTTT
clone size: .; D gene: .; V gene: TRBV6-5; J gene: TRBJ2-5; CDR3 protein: CASSYTRGETQYF; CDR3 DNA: TGTGCCAGCAGTTACACTAGAGGGGAGACCCAGTACTTC
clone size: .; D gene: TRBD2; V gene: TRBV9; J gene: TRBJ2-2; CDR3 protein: CASSPAGGAGELFF; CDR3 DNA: TGTGCCAGCAGCCCGGCGGGGGGGGCCGGGGAGCTGTTTTTT
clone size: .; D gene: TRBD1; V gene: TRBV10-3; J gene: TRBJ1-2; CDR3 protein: CAISEPGGRDYGYTF; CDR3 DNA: TGTGCCATCAGTGAGCCAGGGGGCAGAGACTATGGCTACACCTTC
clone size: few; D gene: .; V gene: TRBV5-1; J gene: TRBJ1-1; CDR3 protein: CASSLAYLGRGTEAFF; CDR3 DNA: TGCGCCAGCAGCTTGGCATATCTAGGGAGGGGGACTGAAGCTTTCTTT
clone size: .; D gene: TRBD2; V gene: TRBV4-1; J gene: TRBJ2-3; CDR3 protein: CASSLTSGGVDTQYF; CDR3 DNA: TGCGCCAGCAGCCTGACTAGCGGGGGAGTGGATACGCAGTATTTT
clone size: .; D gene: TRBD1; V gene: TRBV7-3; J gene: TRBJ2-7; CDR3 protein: CASSLGDRYGRGEQYF; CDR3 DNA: TGTGCCAGCAGCTTAGGGGACAGGTATGGCCGGGGCGAGCAGTACTTC
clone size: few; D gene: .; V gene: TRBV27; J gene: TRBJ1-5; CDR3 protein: CASRAGAVGNQPQHF; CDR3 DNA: TGTGCCAGCAGGGCAGGGGCGGTGGGCAATCAGCCCCAGCATTTT
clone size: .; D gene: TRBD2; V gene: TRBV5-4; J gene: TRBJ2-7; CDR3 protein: CASSRGLARDEQYF; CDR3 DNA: TGTGCCAGCAGCCGGGGACTAGCCCGGGACGAGCAGTACTTC
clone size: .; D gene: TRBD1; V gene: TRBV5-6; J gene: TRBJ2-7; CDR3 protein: CASSLAAGGFGEQYF; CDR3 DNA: TGTGCCAGCAGCTTGGCGGCAGGGGGCTTTGGCGAGCAGTACTTC
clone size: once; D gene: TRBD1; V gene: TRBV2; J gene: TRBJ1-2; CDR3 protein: CASFTGGGGYTF; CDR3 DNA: TGTGCCAGCTTTACAGGGGGCGGGGGCTACACCTTC